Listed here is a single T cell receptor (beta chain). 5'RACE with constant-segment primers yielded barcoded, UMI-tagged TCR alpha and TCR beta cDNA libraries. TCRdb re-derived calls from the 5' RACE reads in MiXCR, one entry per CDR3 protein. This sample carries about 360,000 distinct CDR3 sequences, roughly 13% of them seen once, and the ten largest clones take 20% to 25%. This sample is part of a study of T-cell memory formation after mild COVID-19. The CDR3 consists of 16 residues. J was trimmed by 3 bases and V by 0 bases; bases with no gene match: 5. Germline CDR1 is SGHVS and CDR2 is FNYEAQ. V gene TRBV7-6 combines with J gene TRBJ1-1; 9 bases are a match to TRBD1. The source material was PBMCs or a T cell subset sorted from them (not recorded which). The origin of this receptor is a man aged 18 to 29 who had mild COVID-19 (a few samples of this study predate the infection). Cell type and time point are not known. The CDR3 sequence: CASSLAAGTGYTEAFF. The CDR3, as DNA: TGTGCCAGCAGCTTAGCGGCCGGGACAGGGTACACTGAAGCTTTCTTT.